This is a list of T cell receptor beta chains from one sample in a study of blood T cells in healthy people across ages. TCRdb independently ran MiXCR on the 5' RACE reads; one entry per CDR3 protein. This table holds roughly 2 million distinct CDR3 sequences, 49% found once. The sample consisted of blood. The receptor set was obtained from a woman between 40 and 55 years old in good health. Both conserved end residues are part of each CDR3. A D gene is named only where the DNA matches it firmly. Only part of the rows carry a size: once, few, many, or a class if the clone is expanded.

V: TRBV20-1
J: TRBJ2-7
length: 15
D: TRBD1
size: few
DNA: TGCAGTGCCTCCCTAGGACAGGGTCCTTCCTACGAGCAGTACTTC
CDR3: CSASLGQGPSYEQYF

V: TRBV7-9
J: TRBJ1-2
length: 14
D: TRBD1
size: .
DNA: TGTGCCAGCAGCCCACATCGGACAGGGTTGGGCTACACCTTC
CDR3: CASSPHRTGLGYTF

V: TRBV6-2/TRBV6-3
J: TRBJ1-1
length: 19
D: TRBD1
size: .
DNA: TGTGCCAGCAGTTACTCTCTCCAGGACAGGGGGCTCTGGAACACTGAAGCTTTCTTT
CDR3: CASSYSLQDRGLWNTEAFF

V: TRBV20-1
J: TRBJ1-4
length: 13
D: .
size: once
DNA: TGCAGAGCTAGGGGCACAACTAATGAAAAACTGTTTTTT
CDR3: CRARGTTNEKLFF

V: TRBV7-8
J: TRBJ2-1
length: 22
D: TRBD2
size: once
DNA: TGTGCCAGCAGCCGGGAACGCCGAGGACTAGCGGGGGGCCTGAGCTCCTACAATGAGCAGTTCTTC
CDR3: CASSRERRGLAGGLSSYNEQFF

V: TRBV4-3
J: TRBJ2-1
length: 18
D: TRBD1
size: few
DNA: TGCGCCAGTAGCCAAGAAATCCAAGGGGGCGCGCTGTACAATGAGCAGTTCTTC
CDR3: CASSQEIQGGALYNEQFF

V: TRBV27
J: TRBJ2-7
length: 13
D: .
size: .
DNA: TGTGCCAGCAGTTCCTACCATGCCTACGAGCAGTACTTC
CDR3: CASSSYHAYEQYF

V: TRBV5-1
J: TRBJ2-1
length: 14
D: TRBD1
size: .
DNA: TGCGCCAGCAGCGAGGGGGCCAGGGGCAATGAGCAGTTCTTC
CDR3: CASSEGARGNEQFF

V: TRBV4-2
J: TRBJ2-3
length: 16
D: TRBD2
size: .
DNA: TGTGCCAGCAGCCAAGAAGCGGGGGCCCTCACAGATACGCAGTATTTT
CDR3: CASSQEAGALTDTQYF

V: TRBV9
J: TRBJ2-7
length: 14
D: TRBD2
size: once
DNA: TGTGCCAGCAGCGAAGGGCGGGGGACGAACGAGCAGTACTTC
CDR3: CASSEGRGTNEQYF

V: TRBV6-2/TRBV6-3
J: TRBJ1-2
length: 14
D: .
size: few
DNA: TGTGCCAGCAGAGAAACCGGGACGGGGTATGGCTACACCTTC
CDR3: CASRETGTGYGYTF

V: TRBV20-1
J: TRBJ2-5
length: 14
D: .
size: few
DNA: TGCAGTGCTAGAGTTCAGGGAATCGAGGAGACCCAGTACTTC
CDR3: CSARVQGIEETQYF

V: TRBV27
J: TRBJ2-1
length: 14
D: .
size: once
DNA: TGTGCCAGCAGTTTGCTGCACAGGTGGGATAAGCAGTTCTTC
CDR3: CASSLLHRWDKQFF

V: TRBV7-2
J: TRBJ2-5
length: 15
D: .
size: few
DNA: TGTGCCAGCAGCTTAATCGGAAGAATCCAAGAGACCCAGTACTTC
CDR3: CASSLIGRIQETQYF

V: TRBV27
J: TRBJ2-4
length: 13
D: .
size: .
DNA: TGTGCCAGCAGTTTAGCCACCAAGTGGGAGCAGTACTTC
CDR3: CASSLATKWEQYF

V: TRBV28
J: TRBJ2-7
length: 13
D: .
size: .
DNA: TGTGCCAGCATCTTATTAGAGGGCAATGAGCAGTACTTC
CDR3: CASILLEGNEQYF

V: TRBV5-1
J: TRBJ1-6
length: 14
D: TRBD1
size: few
DNA: TGCGCCAGCAGCGAGGGACAGGGCTATTCACCCCTCCACTTT
CDR3: CASSEGQGYSPLHF

V: TRBV5-1
J: TRBJ2-1
length: 16
D: .
size: .
DNA: TGCGCCAGCAGACCCCTCCGGGACGGACCCTACAATGAGCAGTTCTTC
CDR3: CASRPLRDGPYNEQFF

V: TRBV6-5
J: TRBJ2-1
length: 14
D: .
size: .
DNA: TGTGCCAGCTCTTGGAAACAGTCTCTAAATGAGCAGTTCTTC
CDR3: CASSWKQSLNEQFF

V: TRBV27
J: TRBJ2-1
length: 14
D: TRBD1
size: .
DNA: TGTGCCAGCCATGGACAGGGGGTCTTTGATGAGCAGTTCTTC
CDR3: CASHGQGVFDEQFF

V: TRBV19
J: TRBJ2-5
length: 14
D: TRBD1
size: .
DNA: TGTGCCAGTCGGGACAGGGGACGGGCGGAGACCCAGTACTTC
CDR3: CASRDRGRAETQYF

V: TRBV5-1
J: TRBJ1-1
length: 14
D: .
size: .
DNA: TGCGCCAGCAGCTTGGCATCGGGCATCACTGAAGCTTTCTTT
CDR3: CASSLASGITEAFF

V: TRBV11-2
J: TRBJ2-3
length: 16
D: .
size: .
DNA: TGTGCCAGCAGCTGGGGTGGGGGGCTAAGCACAGATACGCAGTATTTT
CDR3: CASSWGGGLSTDTQYF

V: TRBV29-1
J: TRBJ2-7
length: 12
D: .
size: many
DNA: TGCAGCGTTCTCGGGACATTCTACGAGCAGTACTTC
CDR3: CSVLGTFYEQYF

V: TRBV28
J: TRBJ2-6
length: 12
D: .
size: .
DNA: TGTGCCAGCCGCTCTGGGGCCAACATCCTGACTTTC
CDR3: CASRSGANILTF

V: TRBV27
J: TRBJ2-5
length: 14
D: .
size: .
DNA: TGTGCCAGCCGAGGTCTCCTGTACCAAGAGACCCAGTACTTC
CDR3: CASRGLLYQETQYF

V: TRBV28
J: TRBJ2-1
length: 17
D: TRBD1
size: many
DNA: TGTGCCAGCAGTTCACGATATACCGGGACAGGGCGGGGTGAGCAGTTCTTC
CDR3: CASSSRYTGTGRGEQFF